This T cell receptor beta chain stems from a study of blood T cell repertoires in COVID-19. Study background: T cells, B-cell-depleted T cells, or PBMCs supplied cDNA or gDNA.

Per the authors' pipeline: Cell counts per sample came from amplifying reference gene primers. Sequencing used immunoSEQ multiplex PCR; TCRdb keeps in-frame clones, though not all of them. That table furnishes V, J and clone size, whereas the DNA furnished D and trimming. Of some 33,000 clones in the sample, approximately 90% are singletons; the top ten hold over 20%. With V trimmed by 4 bases and J by 1 base, 8 bases remained unmatched. This CDR3 spans 17 amino acids. Germline loops: CDR1 SGHRS, CDR2 YFSETQ. The sample was peripheral blood. The genes are TRBV5-1 and TRBJ2-3, with 11 bases fitting TRBD2. This clonotype was obtained from a man in his sixties with acute or convalescent COVID-19. The CDR3 DNA reads as TGCGCCAGCAGCCACGGGACTAGCGGAACAGGCACAGATACGCAGTATTTT. Encoded protein: CASSHGTSGTGTDTQYF. Full variable domain (rest looked up from reference TRBV5-1 and TRBJ2-3): KAGVTQTPRYLIKTRGQQVTLSCSPISGHRSVSWYQQTPGQGLQFLFEYFSETQRNKGNFPGRFSGRQFSNSRSEMNVSTLELGDSALYLCASSHGTSGTGTDTQYFGPGTRLTVL.